Included here is one T cell receptor beta chain sequence, with context. This record belongs to a study of control samples from healthy donors and cancer patients. Only in-frame clones appear in the TCRdb table, and some are missing; sequencing was by immunoSEQ multiplex PCR. This sample has about 20,000 clones, with about 85% found just once. V was trimmed by 8 bases and J by 2 bases, leaving 10 bases between them. The CDR3 is 12 amino acids. The germline CDR1 and CDR2 sequences are SGHNT and YENEEA. The sample was PBMCs. The sequence derives from a woman aged 70 to 79 with lung cancer. This chain uses TRBV11-3 with TRBJ2-7, with D maybe TRBD2 (5 bases). CDR3 DNA: TGTGCCAGCTCCCTCGGGGCCTACGAGCAGTACTTC. This codes for CASSLGAYEQYF.